The 14 T cell receptor beta chains given below trace back to one sample, sequenced in a study of blood T cell repertoires in COVID-19. Only in-frame clones appear in the TCRdb table, and some are missing; sequencing was by immunoSEQ multiplex PCR. Of about 100,000 clones in the sample, just over 90% are singletons; the top ten hold 2.1%. The sequencing sample was made of peripheral blood. These receptors all stem from a man aged 50-59 years with active COVID-19.

The chain combines TRBV6-2 or TRBV6-3 with TRBJ1-5; D not certain. The CDR3 sequence is 14 residues long. CDR1 is MNHEY and CDR2 is SVGEGT in the germline V gene. Trimming pared 5 bases from V and 4 bases from J, leaving 12 bases between. The CDR3 DNA reads as TGTGCCAGCAGTCCGCGGCGGGGTAATCAGCCCCAGCATTTT. This sequence encodes CASSPRRGNQPQHF.

The chain's CDR3 is CASSQDWSGAATDTQYF. DNA of the CDR3: TGTGCCAGCAGCCAAGACTGGAGCGGGGCCGCCACAGATACGCAGTATTTT. This chain links TRBV14 with TRBJ2-3; 7 nucleotides align to TRBD2. The CDR3 sequence is 17 residues long. Germline assignment: CDR1 SGHDN and CDR2 FVKESK. The trim removed 0 bases at V and 2 bases at J, leaving 8 bases unmatched.

This clone showed up just once. The CDR3 is CASSSAGGSYEQYV. DNA of the CDR3: TGTGCCAGCAGTTCAGCGGGGGGCTCCTACGAGCAGTACGTC. V usage is TRBV6-5 and J usage is TRBJ2-7, with 9 bases lining up with TRBD2. In germline, CDR1 is MNHEY, CDR2 SVGAGI. J was trimmed by 0 bases and V by 4 bases; bases with no gene match: 1. CDR3 length: 14 amino acids.

This clone was seen many times. The V gene is TRBV7-9, the J gene TRBJ2-6; D uncertain. V was shortened by 5 bases and J by 1 base, with 9 bases between the two germline ends. The CDR3 sequence is 15 residues long. CDR1 is SEHNR, CDR2 FQNEAQ, per germline (reference sequence). CDR3 sequence (DNA): TGTGCCAGCAGCGTTACAGAATCTGGGGCCAACGTCCTGACTTTC. This encodes CASSVTESGANVLTF.

The chain uses TRBV6-5 and TRBJ2-7, with TRBD1 matching over 11 bases. The CDR3 contains 14 residues. V dropped 6 bases and J dropped 4; count of bases not matched to a gene: 5. Germline V gene lookup returns CDR1 MNHEY and CDR2 SVGAGI. CDR3 region: CASRPGTGGYEQYF. For the CDR3, the DNA is TGTGCCAGCAGACCCGGGACAGGGGGGTACGAGCAGTACTTC.

The chain links TRBV5-8 to TRBJ1-1, with D possibly TRBD1 on 6 matching bases. The germline CDR1 and CDR2 sequences are SGHTS and YDEGEE. This CDR3 region has 15 residues. Trimming shortened V by 4 bases and J by 0 bases, and 13 bases separated the two germline ends. The CDR3 loop reads CASSPTTGMNTEAFF. The CDR3, as DNA: TGTGCCAGCAGCCCAACGACAGGAATGAACACTGAAGCTTTCTTT.

V and J are TRBV7-3 and TRBJ2-1, with TRBD2 as a possible D gene (6 bases). Germline CDR1 reads SGHTA; CDR2 reads FQGTGA. V was pared by 8 bases and J by 8 bases, with 22 bases between. This CDR3 is 15 amino acids long. The DNA for the CDR3 is TGTGCCAGCTCCCCCAGCGGGTGGGGTGGGGATGAGCAGTTCTTC. Protein sequence: CASSPSGWGGDEQFF.

The J gene is TRBJ2-1, the V gene TRBV13; weak D call: TRBD2 (6 bases). This CDR3 contains 15 residues. V shed 5 bases and J shed 4 bases, with 15 bases lying between them. From germline, CDR1 is PRHDT and CDR2 FYEKMQ (reference sequence). The CDR3 loop reads CASSRGRGAYNEQFF. The CDR3 DNA reads as TGTGCCAGCAGCCGGGGGAGAGGGGCTTACAATGAGCAGTTCTTC.

The V gene is TRBV7-9, the J gene TRBJ1-1, with D perhaps matching TRBD1 (6 bases). This CDR3 has 13 residues. The germline CDR1 and CDR2 sequences are SEHNR and FQNEAQ (reference sequence). V dropped 2 bases and J dropped 4 bases, with 8 bases sitting between them. The CDR3 nucleotides are TGTGCCAGCAGCTTATTAGGGGGCACTGAAGCTTTCTTT. This translates into CASSLLGGTEAFF.

This sequence joins TRBV2 and TRBJ2-7; D is undetermined. CDR3 length equals 12 residues. Trimming took off 4 bases at V and 3 bases at J, with 7 bases between the two ends. The germline gives CDR1 SNHLY, CDR2 FYNNEI. The CDR3 loop reads CASSANYYEQYF. CDR3 bases: TGTGCCAGCAGTGCCAACTACTACGAGCAGTACTTC. Full variable domain (remainder filled in from reference TRBV2 and TRBJ2-7): EPEVTQTPSHQVTQMGQEVILRCVPISNHLYFYWYRQILGQKVEFLVSFYNNEISEKSEIFDDQFSVERPDGSNFTLKIRSTKLEDSAMYFCASSANYYEQYFGPGTRLTVT.

J is TRBJ2-7 and V is TRBV18; weak D call: TRBD2 (5 bases). This CDR3 spans 14 amino acids. The germline V and J ends were trimmed by 6 bases and 2 bases, with 14 bases remaining between them. Looked up from germline, CDR1 is KGHSH and CDR2 is LQKENI. The CDR3 reads CASSLDRETYEQYV. DNA of the CDR3: TGTGCCAGCTCGCTCGACCGGGAAACCTACGAGCAGTACGTC.

The chain has TRBV9 and TRBJ2-1; the match to TRBD2 covers 7 bases. J gave up 7 bases and V 7 bases, and 14 bases lay outside the gene matches. The CDR3 has 15 residues. Germline assignment: CDR1 SGDLS and CDR2 YYNGEE. The CDR3 here is CASSPTRGGNNEQFF. The CDR3 region has the DNA TGTGCCAGCTCGCCCACCCGCGGGGGAAATAATGAGCAGTTCTTC.

This sequence joins TRBV7-2 and TRBJ2-7, with TRBD1 identical over 10 bases. Trimming took 5 bases from V and 5 from J; bases not matched to a gene: 9. This CDR3 is 15 amino acids long. In germline, CDR1 is SGHTA, CDR2 FQGNSA. The chain's CDR3 is CASSVSGQGPDEQYV. The DNA for the CDR3 is TGTGCCAGCAGCGTCTCGGGACAGGGGCCAGACGAGCAGTACGTC.

The CDR3 reads CASSLDSLARNNEQFF. For the CDR3, the DNA is TGTGCCAGCAGCTTGGATTCGCTAGCCCGGAACAATGAGCAGTTCTTC. This sequence joins TRBV5-4 and TRBJ2-1; D might be TRBD2 (5 bases). The V end was cut by 0 bases, the J end by 5 bases, with 15 bases between. The CDR3 spans 16 residues. Germline assignment: CDR1 SGHNT and CDR2 YYREEE (reference sequence).